These 16 T cell receptor beta chains came from one sample sequenced in a study of cytomegalovirus exposure and HLA in healthy donors. A multiplex PCR was run with 60 Vbeta primers and 13 Jbeta primers. TCRdb's copy holds only in-frame clones and misses some; the assay was immunoSEQ multiplex PCR. The sample contains around 100,000 clones, approximately 70% of which appear only once. The sample was PBMCs. The receptors shown here come from a young woman in good health and CMV-seronegative.

V gene TRBV5-1 combines with J gene TRBJ2-2, with TRBD1 as a possible D gene (6 bases). Trimming stripped 0 bases from V and 1 base from J, with 13 bases between. The V gene's germline CDR1 is SGHRS and CDR2 YFSETQ. The CDR3 totals 17 residues. The CDR3 DNA follows: TGCGCCAGCAGCTTGGGACAGGATCCGATGAACACCGGGGAGCTGTTTTTT. Translating gives CASSLGQDPMNTGELFF.

The rearrangement links TRBV19 to TRBJ1-1; D perhaps matches TRBD1 (5 bases). From germline, CDR1 is LNHDA and CDR2 SQIVND (reference sequence). V was cut by 2 bases and J by 7 bases, with 8 bases left in between. The CDR3 spans 12 residues. This CDR3 is CASSIMGLEAFF. CDR3 bases: TGTGCCAGTAGTATAATGGGGCTTGAAGCTTTCTTT.

This clone has more than one count but fewer than ten. The chain uses TRBV7-9 and TRBJ1-2, with D possibly TRBD1 on 5 matching bases. This CDR3 region has 15 residues. Trimming left V 4 bases short and J 2 bases short, with 14 bases between. The V gene's germline CDR1 is SEHNR and CDR2 FQNEAQ (reference sequence). The CDR3 reads CASSSLGAENYGYTF. The CDR3 DNA reads as TGTGCCAGCAGCTCCCTAGGGGCCGAGAACTATGGCTACACCTTC.

The chain employs TRBV30 and TRBJ1-1, with D perhaps TRBD1 (6 bases). Trimming cost V 2 bases and J 11 bases, with 15 bases left between them. Per the germline V gene, CDR1 is GTSNPN and CDR2 is SVGIG (reference sequence). CDR3 length: 12 residues. The CDR3 DNA is TGTGCCTGGAGTATCACAGGGTTTGTTGCTTTCTTT. It codes for CAWSITGFVAFF.

V and J are TRBV5-1 and TRBJ1-4, with 10 bases fitting TRBD1. V lost 5 bases and J lost 5; bases outside the gene matches: 3. CDR3 size: 14 residues. Looked up from germline, CDR1 is SGHRS and CDR2 is YFSETQ. CDR3 DNA: TGCGCCAGCAGACCGGGACAGGGGAATGAAAAACTGTTTTTT. Its protein product is CASRPGQGNEKLFF.

The rearrangement links TRBV7-9 to TRBJ1-1; no firm D call. V was clipped by 2 bases and J by 3 bases, with 13 bases between them. The V gene's germline CDR1 is SEHNR and CDR2 FQNEAQ (reference sequence). The CDR3 has 15 residues. CDR3 nucleotides: TGTGCCAGCAGCTTATGGAGGGAGGATTACACTGAAGCTTTCTTT. Amino acids: CASSLWREDYTEAFF. Based on the CDR3 plus reference TRBV7-9 and TRBJ1-1, the full variable domain is DTGVSQNPRHKITKRGQNVTFRCDPISEHNRLYWYRQTLGQGPEFLTYFQNEAQLEKSRLLSDRFSAERPKGSFSTLEIQRTEQGDSAMYLCASSLWREDYTEAFFGQGTRLTVV.

The V gene is TRBV7-9, the J gene TRBJ2-7, with 10 positions matching TRBD2. With 1 base clipped from V and 5 bases from J, the junction kept 5 bases outside the gene matches. Germline lookup yields CDR1 SEHNR and CDR2 FQNEAQ (reference sequence). The CDR3 is made up of 15 amino acids. The CDR3 DNA follows: TGTGCCAGCAGCTTAGTGTCCCTAGCGGGAGACGAGCAGTACTTC. This encodes CASSLVSLAGDEQYF. Looking up the rest from reference TRBV7-9 and TRBJ2-7 gives the full variable domain: DTGVSQNPRHKITKRGQNVTFRCDPISEHNRLYWYRQTLGQGPEFLTYFQNEAQLEKSRLLSDRFSAERPKGSFSTLEIQRTEQGDSAMYLCASSLVSLAGDEQYFGPGTRLTVT.

The rearrangement uses TRBV6-5 and TRBJ2-1; 8 bases align to TRBD2. The CDR3 has 16 amino acids. Germline CDR1 reads MNHEY; CDR2 reads SVGAGI. V dropped 3 bases and J dropped 0; count of bases not matched to a gene: 4. CDR3 in amino acids: CASSYTGGDSYNEQFF. The DNA for the CDR3 is TGTGCCAGCAGTTATACCGGGGGGGACTCCTACAATGAGCAGTTCTTC.

The V and J genes are TRBV19 and TRBJ1-2; TRBD1 is a possible D gene (5 bases). Trimming stripped 3 bases from V and 4 bases from J, with 6 bases between. The CDR3 is 12 amino acids. The germline V gene encodes CDR1 LNHDA and CDR2 SQIVND (reference sequence). CDR3 sequence reads: CASSMQGYGYTF. The CDR3 DNA reads TGTGCCAGTAGTATGCAGGGCTATGGCTACACCTTC.

V gene TRBV18 combines with J gene TRBJ1-1; D possibly corresponds to TRBD1 (5 bases). Trimming removed 5 bases at V and 3 bases at J, with 10 bases between. CDR1 is KGHSH, CDR2 LQKENI, per germline. This CDR3 spans 13 amino acids. The CDR3 region is CASSSGIDTEAFF. Written as DNA, the CDR3 is TGTGCCAGCTCATCAGGGATTGACACTGAAGCTTTCTTT.

V is TRBV7-3 and J is TRBJ2-1, with 7 bases aligning to TRBD1. This CDR3 spans 15 amino acids. Trimming took 0 bases from V and 6 from J; bases not matched to a gene: 5. Germline-derived CDR1 and CDR2 are SGHTA and FQGTGA. The CDR3 DNA reads TGTGCCAGCAGCTTAACACAGGGGCATGGCAATGAGCAGTTCTTC. Its protein is CASSLTQGHGNEQFF.

This chain connects TRBV6-6 to TRBJ2-5; TRBD1 matches 7 bases. The CDR3 runs to 14 residues. V gave up 4 bases and J gave up 2 bases; unmatched junction bases: 4. Germline CDR1 and CDR2: MNHNY and SVGAGI (reference sequence). CDR3 DNA sequence: TGTGCCAGCAGTTTACCGGGACAGCAAGAGACCCAGTACTTC. Protein product: CASSLPGQQETQYF.

The J gene is TRBJ1-1, the V gene TRBV19, with unresolved D. The CDR3 covers 17 residues. CDR1 and CDR2 from the germline V gene are LNHDA and SQIVND (reference sequence). Trimming left V 3 bases short and J 0 bases short, with 17 bases between. The CDR3 nucleotides are TGTGCCAGTAGTATCGGCAGTGAGGCAGACCTGAACACTGAAGCTTTCTTT. Its translation is CASSIGSEADLNTEAFF.

Worth noting for this clone: Germline is not matched at one junction end, which may reflect a read error. The chain joins TRBV9 to TRBJ2-1; TRBD2 matches at 14 bases. This CDR3 is built from 16 residues. Per the germline V gene, CDR1 is SGDLS and CDR2 is YYNGEE. For the CDR3, the DNA is TGTGCCAGCAGCGTAGTGGGACTAGCGGGGGACAAAGAGCAGTTCTTC. Amino acid sequence: CASSVVGLAGDKEQFF. Based on the CDR3 plus reference TRBV9 and TRBJ2-1, the full variable domain is DSGVTQTPKHLITATGQRVTLRCSPRSGDLSVYWYQQSLDQGLQFLIQYYNGEERAKGNILERFSAQQFPDLHSELNLSSLELGDSALYFCASSVVGLAGDKEQFFGPGTRLTVL.

This chain uses TRBV27 with TRBJ2-1; D gene unclear. The CDR3 extends over 14 amino acids. Trimming took 4 bases from V and 2 from J, leaving 9 bases between them. Germline CDR1 is MNHEY and CDR2 is SMNVEV (reference sequence). CDR3 sequence reads: CASSSRLTYNEQFF. The CDR3 bases are TGTGCCAGCAGTTCCAGGCTCACCTACAATGAGCAGTTCTTC.

The rearrangement links TRBV6-1 to TRBJ1-1; 11 bases align to TRBD1. Losses at the gene ends were 6 bases for V and 11 bases for J; bases not matched to a gene: 8. The V gene's germline CDR1 is MNHNS and CDR2 SASEGT. The CDR3 consists of 13 residues. CDR3 loop: CASRPGTGGQAFF. Here the CDR3 DNA reads TGTGCCAGCAGACCCGGGACAGGGGGTCAGGCTTTCTTT.